This T cell receptor delta chain appears in the sequencing data of a study of gamma-delta T cells after stem cell transplantation. Comment on this clone: The TCRdb protein comes from a much larger clone and disagrees with this DNA's translation at residue 3, likely due to a read error; the protein given here is derived from the DNA.

This CDR3 comprises 20 residues. The trim removed 8 bases at V and 0 bases at J, leaving 13 bases unmatched. Germline assignment: CDR1 GEAIGNYY and CDR2 EKD. TCRdb re-processed the RT-PCR reads via CATT. The sample has just over 15,000 delta-chain clones; about 9.8% are singletons. V is TRDV2 and J is TRDJ3; 12 positions agree with TRDD3. This receptor was identified in a human donor. It is not recorded whose cells these are; they may come from a transplant donor. The source material was gamma-delta T cells. CDR3 in amino acids: CAYERVLGDTSSWDTRQMFF. For the CDR3, the DNA is TGTGCCTATGAACGAGTACTGGGGGATACAAGCTCCTGGGACACCCGACAGATGTTTTTC.